This TCR beta chain was sequenced during a study of T cell repertoires in cytomegalovirus infection. Study at large: As its CMV epitopes, the study selected recently identified HLA-C-restricted and well-studied HLA-B-restricted targets. Indications came from public TCR beta signatures; they pointed to CMV infection and to a matching HLA type.

Study-wide points: Carriage of CMV together with the relevant HLA was identifiable through cumulative public TCR beta family frequency. The study found HLA-C-restricted CMV-specific TCR beta clonotypes dominating the ex vivo response.

TCRdb ran MiXCR on the reads and lists one entry per CDR3 protein. The sample lists 200,000 or so distinct CDR3 sequences, roughly two fifths occurring once. V was cut by 3 bases and J by 10 bases, with 13 bases left in between. CDR3 length: 14 amino acids. The germline CDR1 and CDR2 sequences are SGHTA and FQGNSA. Turning to this clonotype: The antigen is undetermined.

The sequencing used CD8+ T cells from cultured PBMCs, collected from culture after CMV antigen stimulation. The chain combines TRBV7-2 with TRBJ1-6; D is undetermined. The receptor's source is a human donor in good health (CMV status not recorded). Some clones in this sample may be carry-over from other donors' samples. The CDR3 sequence is CASSFSGVGSPLHF. The CDR3 DNA follows: TGTGCCAGCAGCTTTTCCGGGGTCGGATCACCCCTCCACTTT.